This T cell receptor (beta chain) derives from a study of T cells in Graves' hyperthyroidism and ophthalmopathy. Whole-study findings and limits: Appearing also in blood were most of the thyroid clonotypes expanded above 0.001. Ophthalmopathy and stable hyperthyroidism were separated by a 13 V-J model.

This clonotype was picked up many times. The antigen is not known. There were TCR beta CDR3 regions amplified from RNA transcripts. A set of HTBI primers served as the primers for a first-round RT-PCR of the TCR CDR3. MiXCR, applied by TCRdb to the multiplex PCR reads, yields one record per CDR3 protein. The table lists hundreds of thousands of distinct CDR3 sequences, 14% of them singletons. The diagnoses drew upon clinical symptoms, serum thyroxine and TRAb, thyroid ultrasound and orbital computed tomography. Sequencing was done on a sample of blood. This TCR was sampled from a woman younger than 30 with Graves' hyperthyroidism.

CDR3 DNA: TGCAGTGCTCCCCCAGGGGCCGACTACAATGAGCAGTTCTTC. Its translation: CSAPPGADYNEQFF. The V call is TRBV20-1, the J call TRBJ2-1; D is possibly TRBD1 (6 bases). Germline loops: CDR1 DFQATT, CDR2 SNEGSKA (reference sequence). V was cut by 5 bases and J by 3 bases, with 14 bases left in between. The CDR3 consists of 14 residues.